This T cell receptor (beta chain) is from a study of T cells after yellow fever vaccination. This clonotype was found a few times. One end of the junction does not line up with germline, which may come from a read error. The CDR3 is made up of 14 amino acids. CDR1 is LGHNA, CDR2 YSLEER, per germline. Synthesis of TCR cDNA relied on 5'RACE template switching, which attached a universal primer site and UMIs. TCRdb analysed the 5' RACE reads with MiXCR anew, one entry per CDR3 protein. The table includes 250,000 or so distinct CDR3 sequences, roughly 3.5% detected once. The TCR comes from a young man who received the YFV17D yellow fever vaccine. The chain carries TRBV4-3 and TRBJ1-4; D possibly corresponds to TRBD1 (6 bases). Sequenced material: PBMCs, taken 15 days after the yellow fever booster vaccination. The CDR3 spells CASSQERRGERLFF. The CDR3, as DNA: TGCGCCAGCAGCCAAGAACGAAGGGGGGAAAGACTGTTTTTT.